This T cell receptor beta chain was sequenced in a study of T cell changes during pregnancy in multiple sclerosis. The data were produced by immunoSEQ multiplex PCR, yet TCRdb's version contains in-frame clones alone and is incomplete. The data show about 38,000 clones, just over 90% seen once. This specimen was CD4+ T cells from peripheral blood mononuclear cells, taken in the third trimester of pregnancy. This TCR derives from a female donor in good health, enrolled as a control in a pregnancy study.

Here the CDR3 DNA reads TGTGCCAGCAGTCAGGGGTTTAGGGGCACTGAAGCTTTCTTT. Encoded protein: CASSQGFRGTEAFF. The V gene is TRBV27, the J gene TRBJ1-1; a possible D gene is TRBD1 (6 bases). CDR3 length: 14 amino acids. V was cut by 5 bases and J by 4 bases, with 14 bases left in between. Germline V gives CDR1 MNHEY, CDR2 SMNVEV (reference sequence).